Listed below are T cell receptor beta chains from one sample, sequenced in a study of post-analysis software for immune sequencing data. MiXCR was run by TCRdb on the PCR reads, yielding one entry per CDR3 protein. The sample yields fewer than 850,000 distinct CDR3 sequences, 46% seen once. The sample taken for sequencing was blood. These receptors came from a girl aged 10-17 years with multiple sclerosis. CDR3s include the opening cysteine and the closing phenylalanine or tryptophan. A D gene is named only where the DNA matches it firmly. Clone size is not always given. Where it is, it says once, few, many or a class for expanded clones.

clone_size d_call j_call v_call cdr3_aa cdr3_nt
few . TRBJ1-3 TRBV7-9 CASSPTDSGNTIYF TGTGCCAGCAGCCCGACAGACTCTGGAAACACCATATATTTT
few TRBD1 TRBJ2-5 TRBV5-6 CASSLQGWGETQYF TGTGCCAGCAGCCTACAGGGGTGGGGCGAGACCCAGTACTTC
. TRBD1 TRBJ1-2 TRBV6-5 CASSPYAQGSYTF TGTGCCAGCAGCCCCTATGCACAGGGGAGCTACACCTTC
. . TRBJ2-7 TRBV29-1 CSVGQDPSPYEQYF TGCAGCGTTGGACAGGACCCGAGCCCCTACGAGCAGTACTTC
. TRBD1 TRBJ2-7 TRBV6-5 CASTSPGTGREQYF TGTGCCAGCACCTCACCCGGGACAGGGCGCGAGCAGTACTTC
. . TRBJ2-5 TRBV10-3 CATMEGFLRETRYF TGTGCCACGATGGAGGGCTTCCTTAGAGAGACCCGGTACTTC
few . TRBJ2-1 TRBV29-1 CSVDPRGNNEQFF TGCAGCGTGGACCCTAGGGGCAACAATGAGCAGTTCTTC
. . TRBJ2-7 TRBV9 CASSPQRTVFSYEQYF TGTGCCAGCAGCCCCCAGAGGACAGTCTTCTCCTACGAGCAGTACTTC
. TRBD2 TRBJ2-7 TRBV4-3 CASSQEVGQRGLYEQYF TGCGCCAGCAGCCAAGAAGTCGGCCAGCGGGGCCTCTACGAGCAGTACTTC
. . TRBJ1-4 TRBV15 CATSRDPRAGGYAEKLFF TGTGCCACCAGCAGAGATCCGCGGGCGGGAGGGTACGCAGAAAAACTGTTTTTT
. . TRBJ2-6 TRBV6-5 CASSFGVAGANVLTF TGTGCCAGCAGTTTTGGGGTTGCCGGGGCCAACGTCCTGACTTTC
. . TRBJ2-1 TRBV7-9 CASSLSRQGNEQFF TGTGCCAGCAGCTTAAGTCGGCAGGGCAATGAGCAGTTCTTC
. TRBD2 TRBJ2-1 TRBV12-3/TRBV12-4 CASTRGTSGRGEQFF TGTGCCAGCACCCGAGGGACTAGCGGGAGAGGTGAGCAGTTCTTC
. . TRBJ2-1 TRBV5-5 CASSRELAVHEQFF TGTGCCAGCAGCCGGGAATTAGCGGTCCATGAGCAGTTCTTC
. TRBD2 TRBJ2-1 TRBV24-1 CAASNRRAGVDEQFF TGTGCCGCGAGCAACCGACGAGCGGGAGTAGATGAGCAGTTCTTC
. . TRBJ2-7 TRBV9 CASSVGGDTSYEQYF TGTGCCAGCAGCGTAGGGGGGGACACATCCTACGAGCAGTACTTC
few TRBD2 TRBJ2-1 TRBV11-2 CASSLAARAPSGSSREQFF TGTGCCAGCAGCTTAGCGGCCAGGGCGCCTAGCGGGAGTTCTAGGGAGCAGTTCTTC
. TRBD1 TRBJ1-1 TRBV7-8 CASSTRQGTGTEAFF TGTGCCAGCAGCACACGACAGGGGACGGGCACTGAAGCTTTCTTT
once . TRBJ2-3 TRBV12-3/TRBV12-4 CASTLSRQRGDTQYF TGTGCCAGCACTTTGTCCCGGCAGAGGGGAGATACGCAGTATTTT
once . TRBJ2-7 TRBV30 CAWKGRGLKDSYEQYF TGTGCCTGGAAAGGCAGGGGCCTCAAGGACTCCTACGAGCAGTACTTC
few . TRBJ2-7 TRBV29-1 CSVFLGGLLYEQYF TGCAGCGTTTTTTTAGGTGGCCTCCTCTACGAGCAGTACTTC
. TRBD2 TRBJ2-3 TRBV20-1 CSATSAGGPDTQYF TGCAGTGCTACGTCAGCGGGAGGGCCAGATACGCAGTATTTT
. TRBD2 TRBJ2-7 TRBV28 CASSPGLAGDDEQYF TGTGCCAGCAGCCCGGGACTAGCGGGAGACGATGAGCAGTACTTC
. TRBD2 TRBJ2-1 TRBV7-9 CASSSREGTSGSSYNEQFF TGTGCCAGCAGCTCCCGGGAGGGGACTAGCGGGAGCTCCTACAATGAGCAGTTCTTC
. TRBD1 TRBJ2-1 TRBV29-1 CRAGQGPYNEQFF TGCAGAGCTGGACAGGGGCCCTACAATGAGCAGTTCTTC
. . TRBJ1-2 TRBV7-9 CASSLMTVQGYTF TGTGCCAGCAGCTTAATGACCGTCCAAGGCTACACCTTC
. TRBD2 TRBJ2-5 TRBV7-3 CASSPSSGSETQYF TGTGCCAGCAGCCCCAGTAGCGGGAGTGAGACCCAGTACTTC
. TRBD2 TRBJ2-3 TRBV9 CASSAFSGRTDTQYF TGTGCCAGCAGCGCGTTTAGCGGGAGAACAGATACGCAGTATTTT
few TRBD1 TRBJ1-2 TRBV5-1 CASSLGDSTYGYTF TGCGCCAGCAGCTTGGGGGACAGCACCTATGGCTACACCTTC
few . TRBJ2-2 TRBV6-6 CASSPSVSGELFF TGTGCCAGCAGCCCTTCTGTCTCCGGGGAGCTGTTTTTT
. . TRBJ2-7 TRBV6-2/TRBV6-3 CASSPGRDPYEQYF TGTGCCAGCAGCCCAGGCAGGGATCCCTACGAGCAGTACTTC
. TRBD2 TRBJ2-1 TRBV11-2 CASTYLAGVSYNEQFF TGTGCCAGCACTTACCTAGCGGGAGTCTCCTACAATGAGCAGTTCTTC
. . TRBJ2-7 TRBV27 CASKAAAQGTYEQYF TGTGCCAGCAAAGCCGCGGCGCAGGGAACCTACGAGCAGTACTTC
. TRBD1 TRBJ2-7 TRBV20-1 CSAEWTGYEQYF TGCAGTGCGGAGTGGACAGGCTACGAGCAGTACTTC
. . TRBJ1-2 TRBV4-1 CASSQEGDNYGYTF TGCGCCAGCAGCCAAGAGGGGGATAACTATGGCTACACCTTC
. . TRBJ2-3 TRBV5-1 CASRLFGLRTDTQYF TGCGCCAGCCGACTCTTTGGGCTTCGCACAGATACGCAGTATTTT
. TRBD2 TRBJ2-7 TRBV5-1 CASRRLAGEVKQYF TGCGCCAGCAGAAGGCTAGCGGGAGAGGTAAAGCAGTACTTC
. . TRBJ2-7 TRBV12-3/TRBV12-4 CASSGTLTYEQYF TGTGCCAGCAGCGGGACTCTAACCTACGAGCAGTACTTC
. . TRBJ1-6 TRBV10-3 CAISVSVSYNSPPHF TGTGCCATCAGTGTCTCAGTCTCCTATAATTCGCCCCCCCACTTT
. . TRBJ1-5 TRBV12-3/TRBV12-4 CASSTEGGRDQPQHF TGTGCCAGCAGTACGGAGGGGGGTAGGGATCAGCCCCAGCATTTT
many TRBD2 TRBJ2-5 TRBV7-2 CASSLASGQETQYF TGTGCCAGCAGCTTAGCTAGCGGGCAAGAGACCCAGTACTTC
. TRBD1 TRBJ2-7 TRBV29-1 CSVRQGPGYEQYF TGCAGCGTCAGACAGGGCCCAGGCTACGAGCAGTACTTC
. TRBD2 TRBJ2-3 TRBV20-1 CSATGTSGRALNTDTQYF TGCAGTGCAACCGGGACTAGCGGGAGGGCATTAAACACAGATACGCAGTATTTT
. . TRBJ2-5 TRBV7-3 CASSLGLAGSGQETQYF TGTGCCAGCAGCTTAGGTTTAGCAGGGAGTGGACAAGAGACCCAGTACTTC
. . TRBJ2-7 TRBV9 CASTVNRTPLSTYEQYF TGTGCCAGCACCGTTAACAGGACACCACTCTCTACCTACGAGCAGTACTTC
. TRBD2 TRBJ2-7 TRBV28 CASGGGRAGNEQYF TGTGCCAGCGGCGGAGGGAGGGCCGGGAACGAGCAGTACTTC
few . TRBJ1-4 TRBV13 CASSLGKGPNEKLFF TGTGCCAGCAGCTTAGGCAAGGGTCCCAATGAAAAACTGTTTTTT
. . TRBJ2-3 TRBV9 CASKAGDLTDTQYF TGTGCCAGCAAAGCGGGTGACCTCACAGATACGCAGTATTTT
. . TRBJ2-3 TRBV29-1 CSAPGAVSDTQYF TGCAGCGCGCCTGGGGCCGTCTCAGATACGCAGTATTTT
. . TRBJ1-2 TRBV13 CASTRFDRGRDYGYTF TGTGCCAGCACCCGATTTGATAGAGGGAGAGACTATGGCTACACCTTC
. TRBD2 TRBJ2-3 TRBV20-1 CSATSGSPADTQYF TGCAGTGCTACCAGCGGGAGTCCCGCAGATACGCAGTATTTT
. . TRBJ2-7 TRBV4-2 CASSQLKGSYEQYF TGTGCCAGCAGCCAACTAAAAGGATCCTACGAGCAGTACTTC
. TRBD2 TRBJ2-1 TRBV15 CATSRTVGRLAGREEQFF TGTGCCACCAGCAGGACTGTAGGCCGACTAGCGGGACGCGAGGAGCAGTTCTTC
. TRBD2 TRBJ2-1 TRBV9 CASSDIAGGPYNEQFF TGTGCCAGCAGCGACATAGCGGGAGGGCCCTACAATGAGCAGTTCTTC
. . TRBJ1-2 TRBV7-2 CASSLREYDGYTF TGTGCCAGCAGCTTACGGGAGTACGATGGCTACACCTTC